This T cell receptor (beta chain) was retrieved from a study of blood T cell repertoires in COVID-19. Study-wide background: Acute and convalescent COVID-19 samples came from the United States, Italy and Spain.

Assay used: immunoSEQ multiplex PCR; TCRdb lists only in-frame clones, some missing. The sample gives over 70,000 clones, approximately 80% of which show up once; 15% to 20% is in the top ten. V lost 3 bases and J 0 bases, leaving 9 bases between the germline ends. There are 14 residues in the CDR3. In germline, CDR1 is GTSNPN, CDR2 SVGIG (reference sequence). This sequence joins TRBV30 and TRBJ1-3; D not certain. Sequencing used peripheral blood. This receptor was identified in a woman over 75 with acute or convalescent COVID-19. CDR3 protein: CAWSAGFSGNTIYF. The CDR3 DNA is TGTGCCTGGAGCGCGGGGTTCTCTGGAAACACCATATATTTT.